The following is a T cell receptor (beta chain) sequence with its context. The data stem from a study of tumor-infiltrating lymphocytes in primary liver carcinoma. Study in general: Every sample contained roughly 3.5 to 8 million productive TCRbeta reads, and these numbers were similar from one tissue type to another.

CDR1 is SGHDN and CDR2 is FVKESK in the germline V gene. Trimming at V came to 2 bases and at J to 4 bases, leaving 7 bases not matched to a gene. The CDR3 loop spans 15 amino acids. In addition to blood RNA drawn from unsorted whole blood, germline DNA was extracted. Constant-region priming of around 490 ng total RNA yielded TCR beta cDNA. Three nested multiplex PCR rounds, a slightly modified ARM-PCR method, built the TCR beta libraries. In the first two PCR rounds, TRBV1-TRBV30 forward primers were paired with a C-beta reverse primer, and each round lasted roughly 9 cycles. TCRdb itself ran the multiplex PCR reads through MiXCR, one entry per CDR3 protein. The sample comprises fewer than 400,000 distinct CDR3 sequences, approximately 58% of which are singletons, and 15% to 20% rests with the top ten.

The receptor was derived from a woman in her twenties or thirties with primary liver carcinoma and hepatitis B virus infection. The material sequenced was peripheral blood. The chain combines TRBV14 with TRBJ2-5; 7 bases are a match to TRBD1. The CDR3 DNA sequence: TGTGCCAGCAGCCAATACAGGGGAAAGGCAGAGACCCAGTACTTC. Encoded protein: CASSQYRGKAETQYF.